This TCR beta chain was sequenced for a study of T cell repertoires in cytomegalovirus infection. Whole-study context: CMV infection plus the matching HLA type was flagged by public TCR beta signatures. General study findings and limits: Carriers of CMV plus the relevant HLA were identified by cumulative public TCR beta family frequency.

This clonotype was recorded once. What it recognizes is unknown. With a much larger clone just one base away, this may be a read error. TCRdb recomputed calls from the reads with MiXCR, one row per CDR3 protein. The sample carries some 300,000 distinct CDR3 sequences, roughly a tenth recorded once. This clonotype was obtained from a human donor in good health (CMV status not recorded). Some clones in this sample may be carry-over from other donors' samples. The sample was PBMCs.

The CDR3 sequence is CSATAETQYF. The CDR3 region has the DNA TGCAGTGCTACCGCCGAGACCCAGTACTTC. The chain carries TRBV20-1 and TRBJ2-5; no clear D gene. The CDR3 contains 10 residues. The V end was cut by 4 bases, the J end by 5 bases, with 5 bases between. The V gene's germline CDR1 is DFQATT and CDR2 SNEGSKA (reference sequence).